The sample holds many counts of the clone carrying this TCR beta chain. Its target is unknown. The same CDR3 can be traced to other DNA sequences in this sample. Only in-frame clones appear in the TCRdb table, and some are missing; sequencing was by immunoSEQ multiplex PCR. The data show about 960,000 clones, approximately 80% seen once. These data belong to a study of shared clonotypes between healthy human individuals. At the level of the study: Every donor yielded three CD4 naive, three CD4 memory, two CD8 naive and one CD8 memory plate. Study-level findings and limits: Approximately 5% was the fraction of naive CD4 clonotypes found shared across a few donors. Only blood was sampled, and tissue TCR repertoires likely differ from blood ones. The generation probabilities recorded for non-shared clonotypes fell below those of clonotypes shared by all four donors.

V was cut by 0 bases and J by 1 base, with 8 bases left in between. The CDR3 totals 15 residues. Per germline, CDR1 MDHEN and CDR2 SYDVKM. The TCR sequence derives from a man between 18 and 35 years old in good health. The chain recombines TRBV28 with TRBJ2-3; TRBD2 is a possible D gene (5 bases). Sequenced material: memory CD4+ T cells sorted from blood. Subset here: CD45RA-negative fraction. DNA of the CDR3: TGTGCCAGCAGTTTATGGGGGAGAGGCACAGATACGCAGTATTTT. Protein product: CASSLWGRGTDTQYF. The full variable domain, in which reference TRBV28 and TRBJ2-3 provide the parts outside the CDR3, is DVKVTQSSRYLVKRTGEKVFLECVQDMDHENMFWYRQDPGLGLRLIYFSYDVKMKEKGDIPEGYSVSREKKERFSLILESASTNQTSMYLCASSLWGRGTDTQYFGPGTRLTVL.